One sample yielded the 21 T cell receptor beta chains listed below, sequenced in a study of molecular identifiers for immune sequencing clone quantification (dated by TCRdb to the late 2010s). Library prep was done by PCR. For sequencing, a NextSeq 500 was employed. Using fastp at Q25 and MiXCR, TCRdb reprocessed the public reads and kept productive beta chains. When rows share a CDR3 protein, they turn into one entry using the most common DNA and genes. This sample comprises roughly 320,000 distinct CDR3 sequences, about 23% of them detected only once. Roughly 0.7% of the sample is in the top ten clones. The sequenced material came from naive CD8+ T cells from blood, with Jurkat cell RNA spiked in. The cell subset or site label for this specimen denotes: FACS-sorted CD8+CD4-CCR7+CD45RA+ naive T cells. Every receptor here comes from a human donor in good health. Some libraries in this study had Jurkat cell RNA spiked in.

The chain has TRBV28 and TRBJ2-5; 7 bases align to TRBD2. Germline values: CDR1 MDHEN, CDR2 SYDVKM. V gave up 3 bases and J gave up 4 bases; unmatched junction bases: 20. CDR3 length: 19 residues. The CDR3 coding sequence is TGTGCCAGCAGTTTCCCCCACCCCCTTAGGGGCGGGAGTCGAGAGACCCAGTACTTC. Protein sequence: CASSFPHPLRGGSRETQYF.

This clonotype was seen only a few times. CDR3 loop: CASSSRGGTGNTIYF. The DNA for the CDR3 is TGTGCCAGCAGCTCCAGGGGAGGAACTGGAAACACCATATATTTT. The rearrangement links TRBV7-9 to TRBJ1-3; the D gene is possibly TRBD1 (6 bases). V lost 4 bases to trimming and J lost 2 bases, with 12 bases between them. The V gene's germline CDR1 is SEHNR and CDR2 FQNEAQ (reference sequence). The CDR3 is made up of 15 amino acids.

The sample holds a few counts of this clonotype. V usage is TRBV5-6 and J usage is TRBJ2-7; 8 bases map to TRBD1. CDR3 length: 14 residues. Looked up from germline, CDR1 is SGHDT and CDR2 is YYEEEE. With 4 bases clipped from V and 3 bases from J, the junction kept 6 bases outside the gene matches. The CDR3 nucleotides are TGTGCCAGCAGCGCGGGACAGGTTGTCTACGAGCAGTACTTC. As protein: CASSAGQVVYEQYF.

Notes on this clonotype: The CDR3 ends on some other residue instead of the conserved phenylalanine or tryptophan, so this is likely a read error. The chain couples TRBV27 to TRBJ2-7; 11 bases fit TRBD1. Trimming took 6 bases from V and 1 from J; bases not matched to a gene: 2. The germline gives CDR1 MNHEY, CDR2 SMNVEV (reference sequence). The CDR3 is 14 residues long. CDR3 bases: TGTGCCAGCAGGGGGACAGGGGGTTCCTACGAGCAGTACATC. Amino acid sequence: CASRGTGGSYEQYI.

The table lists this clonotype with many counts. This rearrangement joins TRBV20-1 to TRBJ2-5, with D perhaps matching TRBD1 (6 bases). The germline V and J ends were trimmed by 6 bases and 1 base, with 27 bases remaining between them. Germline V gene lookup returns CDR1 DFQATT and CDR2 SNEGSKA (reference sequence). The CDR3 totals 18 residues. CDR3 residues: CSAEPPGTWGPPQETQYF. CDR3 sequence (DNA): TGCAGTGCGGAACCCCCAGGAACATGGGGGCCCCCCCAAGAGACCCAGTACTTC.

This clonotype was picked up many times. The chain uses TRBV10-3 and TRBJ2-7; D gene ambiguous. Germline CDR1 ENHRY, CDR2 SYGVKD. V was cut by 0 bases and J by 1 base, with 7 bases left in between. The CDR3 contains 14 residues. Here the CDR3 reads CAISESGRSYEQYF. CDR3 sequence (DNA): TGTGCCATCAGTGAGTCGGGCAGGTCCTACGAGCAGTACTTC.

This clonotype has ten or more counts. The chain has TRBV29-1 and TRBJ2-3; no reliable D call. Trimming cost V 0 bases and J 3 bases, with 13 bases left between them. The CDR3 contains 15 residues. CDR1 and CDR2 from the germline V gene are SQVTM and ANQGSEA. The CDR3 DNA reads TGCAGCGTTGAAGAAACCCACGGTTGGACAGATACGCAGTATTTT. It codes for CSVEETHGWTDTQYF.

This clonotype was seen a few times. The rearrangement links TRBV6-2 or TRBV6-3 to TRBJ2-1; D uncertain. The V end lost 2 bases, the J end lost 6 bases, and 5 bases lay between the germline ends. Germline V CDR1 and CDR2: MNHEY, SVGEGT. CDR3 length equals 12 residues. CDR3 in DNA: TGTGCCAGCAGTTACGCCCCCAATGAGCAGTTCTTC. Amino acid sequence: CASSYAPNEQFF.

To note about this clonotype: A read error may be the cause here, since a much bigger clone is one base away. The chain carries TRBV29-1 and TRBJ2-5; 9 positions agree with TRBD1. The J segment lost 4 bases and the V segment lost 6 bases, leaving 3 bases of the junction unmatched. The V gene's germline CDR1 is SQVTM and CDR2 ANQGSEA. The CDR3 runs to 12 residues. CDR3 bases: TGCAGCGTACACAGGGGGCGAGAGACCCAGTACTTC. Its protein product is CSVHRGRETQYF.

This clonotype was detected ten times or more. The gene calls are TRBV20-1 and TRBJ2-2; maybe TRBD2 (5 bases). V lost 6 bases, J lost 2 bases, and 10 bases lay in between. Germline CDR1 reads DFQATT; CDR2 reads SNEGSKA (reference sequence). The CDR3 covers 13 residues. The CDR3 region is CSAPGLNTGELFF. CDR3 DNA sequence: TGCAGTGCCCCCGGACTCAACACCGGGGAGCTGTTTTTT.

V and J are TRBV29-1 and TRBJ2-7, with no clear D. Trimming left V 4 bases short and J 4 bases short, with 17 bases between. The CDR3 has 14 residues. The V gene's germline CDR1 is SQVTM and CDR2 ANQGSEA. The CDR3 is CSVGIWRVGYEQYF. CDR3 DNA: TGCAGCGTTGGAATTTGGCGAGTGGGGTACGAGCAGTACTTC.

This chain connects TRBV7-9 to TRBJ2-3; 10 positions agree with TRBD2. V was pared by 6 bases and J by 6 bases, with 12 bases of the junction left unmatched. CDR1 is SEHNR and CDR2 is FQNEAQ in the germline V gene (reference sequence). The CDR3 totals 16 residues. The CDR3 protein is CASRSGGDPRVDTQYF. The CDR3 DNA reads as TGTGCCAGCAGGAGCGGGGGGGACCCGAGGGTGGATACGCAGTATTTT. Filled out from reference TRBV7-9 and TRBJ2-3, the complete variable domain reads DTGVSQNPRHKITKRGQNVTFRCDPISEHNRLYWYRQTLGQGPEFLTYFQNEAQLEKSRLLSDRFSAERPKGSFSTLEIQRTEQGDSAMYLCASRSGGDPRVDTQYFGPGTRLTVL.

The chain couples TRBV19 to TRBJ2-7; a possible D gene is TRBD1 (5 bases). CDR1 and CDR2 from the germline V gene are LNHDA and SQIVND (reference sequence). V was clipped by 3 bases and J by 0 bases, with 12 bases between them. The CDR3 length is 15 residues. CDR3 in amino acids: CASSIVTAPSYEQYF. The CDR3, as DNA: TGTGCCAGTAGTATTGTGACAGCTCCCTCCTACGAGCAGTACTTC.

This clonotype has ten or more counts. The chain joins TRBV27 to TRBJ1-4; D is ambiguous. Trimming took off 3 bases at V and 7 bases at J, with 9 bases between the two ends. Germline CDR1 MNHEY, CDR2 SMNVEV (reference sequence). The CDR3 has 13 amino acids. CDR3 amino acids: CASSLLRGEKLFF. The CDR3 DNA follows: TGTGCCAGCAGTTTGCTACGTGGTGAAAAACTGTTTTTT.

This clonotype was seen a few times. The rearrangement links TRBV19 to TRBJ2-1; D gene ambiguous. The germline CDR1 and CDR2 sequences are LNHDA and SQIVND (reference sequence). The V end lost 7 bases, the J end lost 7 bases, and 11 bases lay between the germline ends. The CDR3 loop spans 12 amino acids. The CDR3 reads CASKSGRNEQFF. CDR3 bases: TGTGCCAGTAAGAGTGGTCGGAATGAGCAGTTCTTC.

A few counts support this clonotype. The chain carries TRBV2 and TRBJ2-7; D is perhaps TRBD1 or TRBD2 (6 bases each). CDR1 is SNHLY and CDR2 is FYNNEI in the germline V gene. Trimming pared 2 bases from V and 3 bases from J, leaving 14 bases between. This CDR3 contains 15 residues. CDR3 nucleotides: TGTGCCAGCAGTGAATATCCGGGGGCTGGCTACGAGCAGTACTTC. It encodes CASSEYPGAGYEQYF.

This chain uses TRBV3-1 with TRBJ2-2; 7 nucleotides align to TRBD1. Per the germline V gene, CDR1 is LGHDT and CDR2 is YNNKEL (reference sequence). The CDR3 contains 14 residues. The ends lost 4 bases at V and 6 bases at J; junction bases unmatched: 5. This CDR3 reads CASSPKQGPGELFF. In DNA form, the CDR3 reads TGTGCCAGCAGCCCAAAACAGGGGCCCGGGGAGCTGTTTTTT.

The rearrangement links TRBV4-3 to TRBJ1-3, with D unclear. Trimming shortened V by 5 bases and J by 0 bases, and 11 bases separated the two germline ends. The germline gives CDR1 LGHNA, CDR2 YSLEER. The CDR3 runs to 15 residues. CDR3 region: CASSVDTSSGNTIYF. CDR3 DNA sequence: TGCGCCAGCAGCGTCGACACTTCCTCTGGAAACACCATATATTTT.

The chain employs TRBV7-8 and TRBJ1-1; D not certain. V shed 5 bases and J shed 4 bases, with 11 bases lying between them. The CDR3 is made up of 13 amino acids. Germline V gene data show CDR1 as SGHVS and CDR2 as FQNEAQ. CDR3 coding DNA: TGTGCCAGCAGCAACGTACATATCACTGAAGCTTTCTTT. Its translation is CASSNVHITEAFF.

This clonotype was recorded at least ten times. The chain couples TRBV6-2 or TRBV6-3 to TRBJ1-1; unclear D gene. Looked up from germline, CDR1 is MNHEY and CDR2 is SVGEGT. Trimming took off 7 bases at V and 0 bases at J, with 9 bases between the two ends. The CDR3 totals 13 residues. The CDR3 protein is CASTDDLNTEAFF. The CDR3 DNA is TGTGCCAGCACAGACGATTTGAACACTGAAGCTTTCTTT.

This clonotype turned up a few times. This rearrangement joins TRBV12-3 or TRBV12-4 to TRBJ2-7; a possible D gene is TRBD2 (5 bases). The CDR3 consists of 13 residues. V lost 4 bases and J lost 5, with 12 bases in between. The CDR3 region has the DNA TGTGCCAGCAGTTGGGCTCGGGGAGACGAGCAGTACTTC. It translates to CASSWARGDEQYF.